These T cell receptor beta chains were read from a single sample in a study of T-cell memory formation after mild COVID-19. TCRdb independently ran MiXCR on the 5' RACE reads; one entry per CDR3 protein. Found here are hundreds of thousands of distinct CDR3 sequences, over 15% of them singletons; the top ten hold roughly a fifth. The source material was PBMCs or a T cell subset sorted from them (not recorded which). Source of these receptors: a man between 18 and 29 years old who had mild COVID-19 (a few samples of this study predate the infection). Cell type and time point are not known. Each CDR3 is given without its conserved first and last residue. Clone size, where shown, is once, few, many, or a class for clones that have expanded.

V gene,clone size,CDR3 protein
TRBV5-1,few,ASSMEPRTYEQY
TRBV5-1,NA,ASSFVQDRGYT
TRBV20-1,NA,SADSGGAGETQY
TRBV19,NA,ASSPGTALLYGYT
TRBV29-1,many,SVPQGPRTDTQY
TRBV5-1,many,ASSSDITNEKLF
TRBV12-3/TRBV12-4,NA,ASSLVLGLAYEQY
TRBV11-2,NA,ASSTRGQGSYNEQF
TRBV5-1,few,ASSLWGGGDNEQF
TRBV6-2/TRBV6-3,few,ASSYTPLSGGSDTEAF
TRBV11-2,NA,ASRYTRGGEETQY
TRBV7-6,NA,ASSFGGGENNEQF
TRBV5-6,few,ASSRWGARGYT
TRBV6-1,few,ASNAGSTNEKLF
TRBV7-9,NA,ASSLDLGPYRTGNTEAF
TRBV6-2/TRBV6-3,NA,ASKRTGYLRFANTGELF
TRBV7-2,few,ASRRAGATKETQY
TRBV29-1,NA,SVEWTGGGQETQY
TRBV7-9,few,ASSPGLAAGDTQY
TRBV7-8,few,ASTLGRNTEAF
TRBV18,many,ASSRAETRGRFLSNTGELF
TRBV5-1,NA,ASRFLADTGELF
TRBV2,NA,ASSKAGGSETQY
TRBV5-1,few,ASSPAGVEELF
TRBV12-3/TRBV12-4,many,ASSTGTAYEQY
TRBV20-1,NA,SAPKGTYEAF